This T cell receptor beta chain was recorded in a study of T cells in Graves' hyperthyroidism and ophthalmopathy. The study's findings and limits: The model foresaw ophthalmopathy a median roughly 6.3 months prior to onset.

Graves' hyperthyroidism showing no ophthalmopathy progression within 18 months was considered stable. Patients with uncontrolled infections, other autoimmune diseases, pregnancy or lactation were excluded. Germline V gives CDR1 SGDLS, CDR2 YYNGEE. This CDR3 has 13 residues. The V gene end was trimmed by 4 bases and the J gene end by 6 bases; junction bases not matched to a gene: 7. Amplification targeted TCR beta CDR3 regions from RNA transcripts. HTBI primers were employed in a first-round RT-PCR of the TCR CDR3. TCRdb called the multiplex PCR reads again in MiXCR, with one record for every CDR3 protein. This sample has around 500,000 distinct CDR3 sequences, with 14% found just once. This clonotype was seen repeatedly, ten times or more. Its antigen remains unidentified.

The sequenced sample was blood. The chain is built from TRBV9 and TRBJ2-7, with 7 bases that match TRBD2. This sequence was found in a woman in her forties with Graves' hyperthyroidism. CDR3: CASSRGDGTEQYF. CDR3 DNA: TGTGCCAGCAGCCGGGGGGACGGTACCGAGCAGTACTTC.